This T cell receptor (beta chain) was identified in a study of memory CD4+ T cells and cytomegalovirus serostatus (dated by TCRdb to the late 2010s). Regarding the complete study: A total of some 33 healthy Belgian adults, of whom 9 were CMV seropositive and roughly 25 were CMV seronegative, were included in the cohort. To replicate a published TCR-based CMV serostatus classifier, the researchers sequenced the CD4+ memory TCRbeta repertoires of a Belgian cohort whose cytomegalovirus serostatus was known.

A FACSAria II was used to sort memory CD4+ T cells, defined as single viable CD3+CD4+CD8-CD45RO+ cells. CMV serostatus was determined using a Roche Elecsys assay that detects serum IgG against CMV pp150, pp28, p38 and p52. After the samples were thawed, total CD4+ T cells were enriched through positive selection using CD4 magnetic microbeads. Samples originated from another study that specifically interrogated the CD4+ T cell memory repertoire. Following standard operating procedures, peripheral blood mononuclear cells were isolated and cryopreserved, while serum was kept at -80 degrees C. CD3-PerCP (BW264/56), CD4-APC (RPA-T4), CD45RO-PE (UCHT1) and CD8-Pacific Orange (3B5) antibodies were used for staining, and non-viable cells were excluded with Sytox blue. Genomic DNA was extracted from sorted cells with the Quick-DNA Microprep Kit. Amplification of TCRbeta DNA was done with the immunoSEQ hsTCRbeta kit, following the protocol from the manufacturer. An Illumina MiSeq instrument was used to sequence the TCRbeta libraries. Turning to the authors' computational methods: Removing out-of-frame sequences left 2 million to 2.5 million distinct TCRbeta sequences, an average of roughly 67,000 per individual. Each individual was scored according to the count of 164 previously reported CMV-associated TCRbeta sequences and the total productive distinct TCRbeta count. A beta-binomial model was reimplemented in Python, and scikit-learn random forests with default parameters were trained on data from the US cohort. Classifier performance on the Belgian cohort was summarized as median AUC with percentile confidence intervals over 10,000 bootstrap iterations. TCRdb took this table from immuneACCESS and kept in-frame rearrangements with V and J called. Such tables lack part of the clones; where checked against another copy, unresolved V genes explain under half of the gap, and the rest is unexplained. The DNA was the basis for D and trimming; V, J and clone size are from that table. The sample table lists approximately 44,000 clones, around 80% of them with a count of one. Of the sample, 1.5% to 2% is held by the ten largest clones.

A remark on this clone: What antigen it recognizes has not been identified. No per-base quality is available; no much larger clone lies one base away.

Beyond this particular receptor, the publication reports: For predicting CMV serostatus, the median bootstrapped AUC was about 0.95 using the original framework and approximately 0.91 using a US-trained random forest. A median bootstrapped AUC of almost 0.96 with a 95% CI of 0.76-1.00 was achieved on the Belgian cohort by the original-framework classifier. The results were interpreted as suggesting that the CMV-associated TCR signature is largely present in the CD4+ memory repertoire. Of more than 150 previously reported CMV-associated TCRbeta sequences, approximately 70 appeared in the CD4+ memory repertoires, each in one to five individuals. Only CD4+CD45RO+ memory cells were sequenced, in contrast to the original study, which included naive and memory CD4+ and CD8+ populations.

Sequenced sample: memory CD4+ T cells from blood. The TCR sequence derives from an adult in good health and CMV-seronegative.

The DNA sequence is as follows: TGTGCAAGTCGCTTGGTCAGGGTCGCCTGTGCTTTCTTT. Its translation reads: CASRLVRVACAFF. The rearranged segments are TRBV12-2 and TRBJ1-1; no check of the table's D call, TRBD1, against the DNA was made. TRBV12-2 is a recognized pseudogene. The CDR3 spans 13 residues, from the cysteine through the phenylalanine. Here the CDR3 DNA is all that survives: 39 bases in frame from base 1.